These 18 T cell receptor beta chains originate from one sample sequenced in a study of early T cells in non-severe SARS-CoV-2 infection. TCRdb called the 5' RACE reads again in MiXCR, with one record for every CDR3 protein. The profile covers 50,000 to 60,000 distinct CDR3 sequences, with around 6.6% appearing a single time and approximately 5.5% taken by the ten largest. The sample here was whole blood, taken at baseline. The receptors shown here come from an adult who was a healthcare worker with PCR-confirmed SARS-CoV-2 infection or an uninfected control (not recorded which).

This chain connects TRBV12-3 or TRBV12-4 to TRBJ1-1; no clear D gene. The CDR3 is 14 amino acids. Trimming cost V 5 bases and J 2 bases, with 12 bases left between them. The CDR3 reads CASSDGRGNTEAFF. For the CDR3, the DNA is TGTGCCAGCAGTGACGGACGGGGAAACACTGAAGCTTTCTTT.

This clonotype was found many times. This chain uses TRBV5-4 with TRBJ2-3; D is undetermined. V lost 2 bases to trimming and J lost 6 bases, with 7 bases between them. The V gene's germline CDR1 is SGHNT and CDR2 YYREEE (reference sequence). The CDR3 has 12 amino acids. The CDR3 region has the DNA TGTGCCAGCAGCTTTCCCTGGGATACGCAGTATTTT. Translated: CASSFPWDTQYF.

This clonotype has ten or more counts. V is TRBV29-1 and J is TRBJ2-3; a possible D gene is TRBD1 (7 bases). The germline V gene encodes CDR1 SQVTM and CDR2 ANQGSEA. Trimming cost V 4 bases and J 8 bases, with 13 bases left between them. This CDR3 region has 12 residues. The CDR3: CSVGRGQGTQYF. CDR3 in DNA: TGCAGCGTTGGGAGGGGGCAGGGTACGCAGTATTTT.

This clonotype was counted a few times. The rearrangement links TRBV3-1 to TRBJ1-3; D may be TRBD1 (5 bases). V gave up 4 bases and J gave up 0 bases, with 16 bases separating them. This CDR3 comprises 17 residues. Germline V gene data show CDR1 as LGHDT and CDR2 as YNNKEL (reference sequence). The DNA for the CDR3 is TGTGCCAGCAGCCCCAGGAGGGGCCACAGCTCTGGAAACACCATATATTTT. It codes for CASSPRRGHSSGNTIYF.

This CDR3 is CASSPDAEQYF. CDR3 DNA sequence: TGTGCCAGCAGCCCGGACGCCGAGCAGTACTTC. V usage is TRBV7-8 and J usage is TRBJ2-7; the D is unclear. Per the germline V gene, CDR1 is SGHVS and CDR2 is FQNEAQ. The ends were cut back, 5 bases at V and 6 bases at J, with 8 bases in the middle. The CDR3 loop spans 11 amino acids. Full variable domain (remainder filled in from reference TRBV7-8 and TRBJ2-7): GAGVSQSPRYKVAKRGQDVALRCDPISGHVSLFWYQQALGQGPEFLTYFQNEAQLDKSGLPSDRFFAERPEGSVSTLKIQRTQQEDSAVYLCASSPDAEQYFGPGTRLTVT.

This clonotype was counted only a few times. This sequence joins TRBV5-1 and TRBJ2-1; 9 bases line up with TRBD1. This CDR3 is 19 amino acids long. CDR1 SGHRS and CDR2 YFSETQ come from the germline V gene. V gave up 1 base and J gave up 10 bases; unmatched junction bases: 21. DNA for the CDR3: TGCGCCAGCAGCTTGAGCGGGACAGGGAGAGGGCCAATCGATCACGAGCAGTTCTTC. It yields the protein CASSLSGTGRGPIDHEQFF.

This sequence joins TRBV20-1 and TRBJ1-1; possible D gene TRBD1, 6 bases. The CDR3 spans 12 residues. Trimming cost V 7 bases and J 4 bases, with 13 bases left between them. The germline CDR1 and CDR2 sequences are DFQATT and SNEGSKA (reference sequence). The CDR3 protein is CSEVGRGTEAFF. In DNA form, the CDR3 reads TGCAGTGAAGTGGGCAGGGGCACTGAAGCTTTCTTT.

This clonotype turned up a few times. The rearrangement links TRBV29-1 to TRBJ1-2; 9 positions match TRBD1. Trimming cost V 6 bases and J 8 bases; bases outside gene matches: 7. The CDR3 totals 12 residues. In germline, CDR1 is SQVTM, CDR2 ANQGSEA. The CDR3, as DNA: TGCAGCGTCAACAGGGGGCAGGAGGGCTACACCTTC. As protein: CSVNRGQEGYTF.

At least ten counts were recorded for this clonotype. CDR3 residues: CASSKGEGRSTEAFF. The CDR3 coding sequence is TGTGCCAGCAGCAAGGGAGAGGGGAGGAGCACTGAAGCTTTCTTT. The V call is TRBV7-3, the J call TRBJ1-1; tentative D call: TRBD1 (5 bases). Trimming took off 5 bases at V and 4 bases at J, with 17 bases between the two ends. CDR3 length equals 15 residues. Germline V gene data show CDR1 as SGHTA and CDR2 as FQGTGA.

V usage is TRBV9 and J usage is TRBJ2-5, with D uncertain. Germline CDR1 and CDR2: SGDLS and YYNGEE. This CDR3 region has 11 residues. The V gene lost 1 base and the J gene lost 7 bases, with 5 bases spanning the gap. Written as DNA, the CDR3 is TGTGCCAGCAGCGTATTTGCGACCCAGTACTTC. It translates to CASSVFATQYF.

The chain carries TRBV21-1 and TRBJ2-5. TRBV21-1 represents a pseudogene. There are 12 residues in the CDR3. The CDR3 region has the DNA TGTGCCAGCCACCAAAGGCGAGAGACCCAGTACTTC. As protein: CASHQRRETQYF.

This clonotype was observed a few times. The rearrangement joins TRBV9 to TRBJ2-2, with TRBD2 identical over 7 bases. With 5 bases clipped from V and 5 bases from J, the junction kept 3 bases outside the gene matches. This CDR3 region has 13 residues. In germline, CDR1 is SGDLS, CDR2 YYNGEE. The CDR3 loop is CASRPGGTGELFF. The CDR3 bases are TGTGCCAGCAGGCCGGGGGGAACCGGGGAGCTGTTTTTT.

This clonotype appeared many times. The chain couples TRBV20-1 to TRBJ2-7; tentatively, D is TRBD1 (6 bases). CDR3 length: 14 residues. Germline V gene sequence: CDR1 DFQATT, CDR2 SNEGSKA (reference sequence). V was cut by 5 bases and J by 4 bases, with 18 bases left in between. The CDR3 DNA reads TGCAGTGCTTCCCCCAACGGACAGTTGTACGAGCAGTACTTC. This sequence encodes CSASPNGQLYEQYF.

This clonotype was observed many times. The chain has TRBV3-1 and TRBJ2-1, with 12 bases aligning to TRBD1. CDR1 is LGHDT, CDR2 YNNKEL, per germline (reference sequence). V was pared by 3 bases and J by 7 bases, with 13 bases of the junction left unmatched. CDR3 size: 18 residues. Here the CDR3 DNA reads TGTGCCAGCAGCCACCTGAGAGGGGACAGGGGGCATAGAAATGAGCAGTTCTTC. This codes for CASSHLRGDRGHRNEQFF.

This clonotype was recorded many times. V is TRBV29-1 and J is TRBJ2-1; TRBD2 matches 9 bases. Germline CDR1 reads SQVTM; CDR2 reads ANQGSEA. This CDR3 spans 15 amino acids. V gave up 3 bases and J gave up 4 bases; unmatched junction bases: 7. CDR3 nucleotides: TGCAGCGTTGAGGAACCGGGACTAGCTTACAATGAGCAGTTCTTC. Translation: CSVEEPGLAYNEQFF.

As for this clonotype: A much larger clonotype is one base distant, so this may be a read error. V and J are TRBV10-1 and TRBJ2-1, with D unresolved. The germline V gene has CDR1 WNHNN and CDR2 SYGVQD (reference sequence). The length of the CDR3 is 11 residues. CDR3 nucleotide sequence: TGCGCCAGCTGTGATTTTCATGAGCAGTTCTTC. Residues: CASCDFHEQFF.

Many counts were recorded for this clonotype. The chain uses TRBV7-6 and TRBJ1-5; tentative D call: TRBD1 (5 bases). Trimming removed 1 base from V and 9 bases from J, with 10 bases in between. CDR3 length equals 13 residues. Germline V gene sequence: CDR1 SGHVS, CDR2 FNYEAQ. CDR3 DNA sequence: TGTGCCAGCAGCTTAGGACAGTCAACGCCCCAGCATTTT. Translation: CASSLGQSTPQHF.

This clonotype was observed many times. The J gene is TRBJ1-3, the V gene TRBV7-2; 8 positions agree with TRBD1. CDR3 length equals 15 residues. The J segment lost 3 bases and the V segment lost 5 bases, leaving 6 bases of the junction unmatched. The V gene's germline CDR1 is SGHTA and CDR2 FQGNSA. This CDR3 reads CASSPDRGDGNTIYF. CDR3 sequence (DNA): TGTGCCAGCAGCCCTGACAGGGGAGATGGAAACACCATATATTTT. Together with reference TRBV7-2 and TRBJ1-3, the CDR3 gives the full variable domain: GAGVSQSPSNKVTEKGKDVELRCDPISGHTALYWYRQSLGQGLEFLIYFQGNSAPDKSGLPSDRFSAERTGGSVSTLTIQRTQQEDSAVYLCASSPDRGDGNTIYFGEGSWLTVV.